This entry lists 2 T cell receptor beta chains sequenced from one sample in a study of PD-L1 blockade in urothelial cancer. As for time point: pretreatment peripheral blood. Generated by immunoSEQ multiplex PCR, the TCRdb table keeps only in-frame clones and is missing some. The profile shows 95,000 or so clones, around 87% of them singletons. The sequences come from PBMCs, collected around atezolizumab (anti-PD-L1) treatment. These receptors were obtained from a man aged 60 to 75 with urothelial cancer.

The V call is TRBV5-1, the J call TRBJ2-7; TRBD1 aligns across 10 bases. Looked up from germline, CDR1 is SGHRS and CDR2 is YFSETQ. The CDR3 spans 14 residues. Trimming removed 4 bases from V and 2 bases from J; junction bases left unmatched: 3. DNA for the CDR3: TGCGCCAGCAGCGCCGGACAGGGGGCCTACGAGCAGTACTTC. This translates into CASSAGQGAYEQYF. Complete variable domain (other parts from reference TRBV5-1 and TRBJ2-7): KAGVTQTPRYLIKTRGQQVTLSCSPISGHRSVSWYQQTPGQGLQFLFEYFSETQRNKGNFPGRFSGRQFSNSRSEMNVSTLELGDSALYLCASSAGQGAYEQYFGPGTRLTVT.

The genes are TRBV5-6 and TRBJ2-7; a weak D match, TRBD1 (6 bases). The CDR3 contains 15 residues. Between the trimmed V and J ends, which lost 6 bases and 3 bases, there was a span of 19 bases. From germline, CDR1 is SGHDT and CDR2 YYEEEE. Here the CDR3 DNA reads TGTGCCAGCACTTTATTTTCGGGCAGGGGCTACGAGCAGTACTTC. Amino acid sequence: CASTLFSGRGYEQYF.